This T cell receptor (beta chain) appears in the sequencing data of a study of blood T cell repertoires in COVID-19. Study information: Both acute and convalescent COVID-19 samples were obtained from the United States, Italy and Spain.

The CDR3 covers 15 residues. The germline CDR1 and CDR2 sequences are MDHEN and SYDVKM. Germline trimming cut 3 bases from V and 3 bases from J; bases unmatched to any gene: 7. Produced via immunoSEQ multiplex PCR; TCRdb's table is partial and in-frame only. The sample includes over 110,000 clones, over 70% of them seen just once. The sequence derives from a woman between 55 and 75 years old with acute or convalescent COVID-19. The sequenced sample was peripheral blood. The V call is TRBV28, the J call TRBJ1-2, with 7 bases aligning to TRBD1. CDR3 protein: CASSLENRGHYGYTF. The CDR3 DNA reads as TGTGCCAGCAGTTTGGAAAACAGGGGACACTATGGCTACACCTTC.